The rows below give T cell receptor beta chains drawn from one sample of a study of blood T cell repertoires in COVID-19. The method was immunoSEQ multiplex PCR; TCRdb's version includes in-frame clones alone and lacks a portion of them. The sample holds a few hundred thousand clones, 85% to 90% seen once. The sample was peripheral blood. The source is a woman between 40 and 55 years old who had recovered from COVID-19. CDR3s include the opening cysteine and the closing phenylalanine or tryptophan. The D gene is left open where the match is weak. Size values are once, few and many counts, or a class for expanded clones, and some rows have none.

>TRBD2|NA|TRBJ2-1|TRBV3-1/TRBV3-2
TGTGCCAGCAGCCAAGATGATCATCGACTAGCGCAGTTCTTC
CASSQDDHRLAQFF
>NA|NA|TRBJ1-1|TRBV11-2
TGTGCCAGCAGCTTCGCCAGGGTGAGAACTGAAGCTTTCTTT
CASSFARVRTEAFF
>NA|once|TRBJ2-1|TRBV19
TGTGCCAGTAGTAGGACAAACGTTGAGCAGTTCTTC
CASSRTNVEQFF
>TRBD2|NA|TRBJ2-1|TRBV2
TGTGCCAGCAGAGGTAGCGGGAGTGACAATGAGCAGTTCTTC
CASRGSGSDNEQFF
>TRBD1|NA|TRBJ1-6|TRBV30
TGTGCCTGGATGGACAGGCAAAATTCACCCCTCCACTTT
CAWMDRQNSPLHF
>NA|NA|TRBJ1-5|TRBV19
TGTGCCAGTAGTATGTCAGGGGTTCAGCCCCAGCATTTT
CASSMSGVQPQHF
>NA|NA|TRBJ2-3|TRBV15
TGTGCCACCCCTGAGGGCTATAATTTCACAGATACGCAGTATTTT
CATPEGYNFTDTQYF
>NA|NA|TRBJ1-5|TRBV6-1
TGTGCCAGCAGTGAACCGGGAGGGGCTGGTCAGCCCCAGCATTTT
CASSEPGGAGQPQHF
>NA|few|TRBJ1-5|TRBV2
TGTGCCAGCTGCAGGGATGGCAATCAGCCCCAGCATTTT
CASCRDGNQPQHF
>NA|NA|TRBJ1-1|TRBV3-1/TRBV3-2
TGTGCCAGCAGCCGGAGTCACTCGAACACTGAAGCTTTCTTT
CASSRSHSNTEAFF
>NA|once|TRBJ1-1|TRBV7-9
TGTGCCAGCAGCCTAGGTAATACAGGCTTGACTGAAGCTTTCTTT
CASSLGNTGLTEAFF
>NA|NA|TRBJ1-2|TRBV12-3/TRBV12-4
TGTGCCAGCAGTTTAGGGGGACTTTACACCTTC
CASSLGGLYTF
>NA|NA|TRBJ2-5|TRBV4-1
TGCGCCAGCAGCCTTTCTTGGGCAGAGACCCAGTACTTC
CASSLSWAETQYF
>NA|few|TRBJ1-5|TRBV5-6
TGTGCCAGCAGCAGGGGCCCTCTCGGAAATCAGCCCCAGCATTTT
CASSRGPLGNQPQHF
>NA|NA|TRBJ1-3|TRBV4-1
TGCGCCAGCAGCCAAGGTCCAGGGGCTACCTCTGGAAACACCATATATTTT
CASSQGPGATSGNTIYF
>NA|NA|TRBJ2-1|TRBV5-1
TGCGCCAGCAGCTTTGGGGCGGTAAGCTCCTACAATGAGCAGTTCTTC
CASSFGAVSSYNEQFF
>NA|NA|TRBJ2-1|TRBV24-1
TGTGCCACCAGGGATGACAGGTGGAATGAGCAGTTCTTC
CATRDDRWNEQFF
>NA|NA|TRBJ1-2|TRBV5-1
TGCGCCAGCAGCTCCACCCTCGACATAATTCGTGGCTACACCTTC
CASSSTLDIIRGYTF
>NA|NA|TRBJ1-3|TRBV5-1
TGCGCCAGGAACAGAATCTCTGGAAACACCATATATTTT
CARNRISGNTIYF
>NA|NA|TRBJ2-1|TRBV7-8
TGTGCCAGCAGCCCAATGGACTTCAATGAGCAGTTCTTC
CASSPMDFNEQFF
>NA|NA|TRBJ2-1|TRBV18
TGTGCCAGCTCACCACCGGGTCTGGAGCGTGGCAATGAGCAGTTCTTC
CASSPPGLERGNEQFF
>NA|NA|TRBJ1-4|TRBV12-3/TRBV12-4
TGTGCCAGCAGTTTTCAGGGAGGCGAAAAACTGTTTTTT
CASSFQGGEKLFF
>TRBD2|NA|TRBJ2-3|TRBV4-3
TGCGCCAGCAGCCAAGATGATTCGAGCGGGATTGAAGATACGCAGTATTTT
CASSQDDSSGIEDTQYF
>NA|few|TRBJ1-6|TRBV11-2
TGTGCCAGCAGCTTAGGGACACTCCAAAATTCACCCCTCCACTTT
CASSLGTLQNSPLHF
>NA|few|TRBJ1-5|TRBV10-1
TGCGCCAGCAGTGAGGCAGGGAGGTCTCAGCCCCAGCATTTT
CASSEAGRSQPQHF
>TRBD2|NA|TRBJ2-5|TRBV6-5
TGTGCCAGCAGTTCTCATGGGGGGGTGACCCAGTACTTC
CASSSHGGVTQYF
>NA|NA|TRBJ2-3|TRBV29-1
TGCAGCGCTGCCGTGGGGGCCCCAGATACGCAGTATTTT
CSAAVGAPDTQYF
>TRBD2|once|TRBJ2-2|TRBV9
TGTGCCAGCAGGGCGGGAGAGGTCGGGGAGCTGTTTTTT
CASRAGEVGELFF
>TRBD1|NA|TRBJ1-2|TRBV6-2/TRBV6-3
TGTGCCAGCAGTCGCATCGGGACAGGGCTTAACTATGGCTACACCTTC
CASSRIGTGLNYGYTF
>NA|NA|TRBJ2-7|TRBV12-3/TRBV12-4
TGTGCCAGCAGTCCGACAGGTCTTGGCGAGCAGTACTTC
CASSPTGLGEQYF
>TRBD1|NA|TRBJ1-4|TRBV9
TGTGCCAGCAGCGTAGGTGGGACAGGGGTCGAAAAACTGTTTTTT
CASSVGGTGVEKLFF
>NA|NA|TRBJ1-1|TRBV4-3
TGCGCCAGCAGCCAAGATTACCGGGTGAACACTGAAGCTTTCTTT
CASSQDYRVNTEAFF
>TRBD1|NA|TRBJ1-2|TRBV9
TGTGCCAGCAGCTTGGGACAGCCTTTCTATGGCTACACCTTC
CASSLGQPFYGYTF
>TRBD1|few|TRBJ2-7|TRBV5-1
TGCGCCAGCAGGGGAAGAACAGGGGCTCCCTACGAGCAGTACTTC
CASRGRTGAPYEQYF
>TRBD1|NA|TRBJ1-4|TRBV5-1
TGCGCCAGCAGCTTACAGGGGGACGAGGGGGAAAAACTGTTTTTT
CASSLQGDEGEKLFF
>TRBD1|NA|TRBJ1-5|TRBV5-5
TGTGCCAGCAGCTGGACTACAGGGGAACTTCAGCCCCAGCATTTT
CASSWTTGELQPQHF
>TRBD2|NA|TRBJ2-2|TRBV5-1
TGCGCCAGCAGCTTTGAGCTAGCGGCAGCCTCGAACACCGGGGAGCTGTTTTTT
CASSFELAAASNTGELFF
>NA|NA|TRBJ1-1|TRBV25-1
TGTGCCAGCAGTAATTCCCGAACAGGGTTTATGAACACTGAAGCTTTCTTT
CASSNSRTGFMNTEAFF